The 19 T cell receptor beta chains below were found in one sample sequenced in a study of STAT3 mutations in large granular lymphocyte leukemia. Study-wide results and caveats: Every T-LGLL patient had at least one immunodominant TCRbeta clonotype.

Repertoires were generated with immunoSEQ multiplex PCR, while TCRdb's copy carries only in-frame clones and drops some. The table includes about 42,000 clones, approximately 78% detected once. Antigens of these TCRs are unknown. The sample was PBMCs. The receptors originated from a human donor with T large granular lymphocyte leukemia. Some clones in this sample may be carry-over from other donors' samples.

The chain uses TRBV10-3 and TRBJ1-6; D remains unclear. Germline V gene lookup returns CDR1 ENHRY and CDR2 SYGVKD. V was pared by 2 bases and J by 9 bases, with 11 bases between. The CDR3 totals 14 residues. The CDR3 sequence is CAISEKGFGSPLHF. The CDR3 nucleotides are TGTGCCATCAGTGAGAAAGGGTTCGGTTCACCCCTCCACTTT.

The V gene is TRBV6-5, the J gene TRBJ2-7; perhaps TRBD1 as D (5 bases). Germline V gene lookup returns CDR1 MNHEY and CDR2 SVGAGI. This CDR3 has 13 residues. V lost 5 bases and J 0 bases, leaving 8 bases between the germline ends. The DNA for the CDR3 is TGTGCCAGCAGTCGACAGTACTCCTACGAGCAGTACTTC. Translating gives CASSRQYSYEQYF.

This chain joins TRBV7-9 and TRBJ2-7; a possible D gene is TRBD1 (5 bases). The CDR3 has 14 residues. Germline CDR1 and CDR2: SEHNR and FQNEAQ (reference sequence). The V end lost 5 bases, the J end lost 7 bases, and 18 bases lay between the germline ends. The CDR3 DNA follows: TGTGCCAGCAGCCCGCAGGGCCCCAGTAGGGAGCAGTACGTC. Protein product: CASSPQGPSREQYV.

The CDR3 protein is CASRGDEKLFF. The CDR3 DNA is TGTGCCAGCAGAGGGGACGAAAAACTGTTTTTT. This chain joins TRBV2 and TRBJ1-4; maybe TRBD1 (5 bases). Germline lookup yields CDR1 SNHLY and CDR2 FYNNEI. Trimming stripped 6 bases from V and 8 bases from J, with 7 bases between. The CDR3 length is 11 residues.

The rearrangement uses TRBV19 and TRBJ2-2; no firm D call. V lost 6 bases to trimming and J lost 5 bases, with 10 bases between them. The CDR3 runs to 13 residues. Per the germline V gene, CDR1 is LNHDA and CDR2 is SQIVND (reference sequence). This CDR3 is CASSPQLTGELFF. The CDR3 nucleotides read TGTGCCAGTAGCCCCCAACTTACCGGGGAGCTGTTTTTT.

The rearrangement links TRBV10-3 to TRBJ1-1; 8 bases are shared with TRBD1. V shed 5 bases, J shed 3 bases, and the junction held 5 bases outside the gene matches. The germline gives CDR1 ENHRY, CDR2 SYGVKD. The length of the CDR3 is 14 residues. CDR3 in DNA: TGTGCCATCAGTACAGGGGGGAAGGACACTGAAGCTTTCTTT. Amino acids: CAISTGGKDTEAFF.

Here the CDR3 DNA reads TGTGCCAGCAGTTACTCCGGTGTCGGGCTCTATGGCTACACCTTC. This sequence encodes CASSYSGVGLYGYTF. This chain uses TRBV6-6 with TRBJ1-2, with D hard to call. This CDR3 has 15 amino acids. V was cut by 0 bases and J by 4 bases, with 12 bases left in between. Germline V CDR1 and CDR2: MNHNY, SVGAGI (reference sequence).

The DNA for the CDR3 is TGTGCCAGCAGTTCTATCCTACAGGGGTGGGACTACAATGAGCAGTTCTTC. The encoded protein is CASSSILQGWDYNEQFF. This sequence joins TRBV27 and TRBJ2-1; 7 positions match TRBD1. V shed 4 bases, J shed 3 bases, and the junction held 12 bases outside the gene matches. The CDR3 consists of 17 residues. Per germline, CDR1 MNHEY and CDR2 SMNVEV (reference sequence).

This clone occurred a few times. V and J are TRBV28 and TRBJ2-1; 7 bases map to TRBD2. Per the germline V gene, CDR1 is MDHEN and CDR2 is SYDVKM. CDR3 length: 11 residues. V dropped 5 bases and J dropped 15; count of bases not matched to a gene: 7. DNA of the CDR3: TGTGCCAGCAGTCCCGGACTAGTCCTGTTCTTC. Protein: CASSPGLVLFF.

To note about this clone: Other nucleotide sequences in the sample specify the same CDR3. The chain combines TRBV5-1 with TRBJ1-4; D might be TRBD1 (5 bases). This CDR3 spans 14 amino acids. Germline-derived CDR1 and CDR2 are SGHRS and YFSETQ. Trimming cost V 4 bases and J 5 bases, with 12 bases left between them. The CDR3 is CASSLDSTNEKLFF. The DNA of the CDR3 is TGCGCCAGCAGCCTTGACAGCACGAATGAAAAACTGTTTTTT.

The chain has TRBV7-2 and TRBJ1-6; no reliable D call. Germline V gene data show CDR1 as SGHTA and CDR2 as FQGNSA. CDR3 length: 15 residues. The V gene lost 0 bases and the J gene lost 8 bases, with 11 bases spanning the gap. The CDR3 coding sequence is TGTGCCAGCAGCTTAGCGAGGGAGTGGCATTCACCCCTCCACTTT. Encoded protein: CASSLAREWHSPLHF.

This CDR3 reads CASMFSFRGYSSYNEQFF. CDR3 nucleotide sequence: TGTGCCAGCATGTTCTCATTCCGGGGTTACAGCTCCTACAATGAGCAGTTCTTC. J is TRBJ2-1 and V is TRBV5-6, with D possibly being TRBD2 (5 bases). The CDR3 is made up of 18 amino acids. Trimming shortened V by 6 bases and J by 0 bases, and 22 bases separated the two germline ends. Germline V gene data show CDR1 as SGHDT and CDR2 as YYEEEE.

The chain uses TRBV7-9 and TRBJ2-7; D ambiguous. CDR1 is SEHNR and CDR2 is FQNEAQ in the germline V gene (reference sequence). The CDR3 is made up of 10 amino acids. The ends were cut back, 8 bases at V and 1 base at J, with 3 bases in the middle. DNA of the CDR3: TGTGCCAGCGGGTCCTACGAGCAGTACTTC. Protein sequence: CASGSYEQYF.

The sample holds one count of this clone. J is TRBJ2-1 and V is TRBV9; 8 nucleotides align to TRBD2. This CDR3 is 16 amino acids long. In germline, CDR1 is SGDLS, CDR2 YYNGEE. The J segment lost 0 bases and the V segment lost 6 bases, leaving 8 bases of the junction unmatched. The CDR3 sequence is CASTRGGQGSYNEQFF. CDR3 bases: TGTGCCAGCACACGGGGGGGGCAAGGCTCCTACAATGAGCAGTTCTTC.

V gene TRBV7-9 combines with J gene TRBJ2-5, with 10 bases fitting TRBD1. Per the germline V gene, CDR1 is SEHNR and CDR2 is FQNEAQ (reference sequence). V was clipped by 3 bases and J by 7 bases; unmatched bases: 2. This CDR3 spans 13 amino acids. DNA for the CDR3: TGTGCCAGCAGCTTGGGGGACAGGGGGACCCAGTACTTC. Its translation: CASSLGDRGTQYF. The whole variable domain, remainder taken from reference TRBV7-9 and TRBJ2-5, is DTGVSQNPRHKITKRGQNVTFRCDPISEHNRLYWYRQTLGQGPEFLTYFQNEAQLEKSRLLSDRFSAERPKGSFSTLEIQRTEQGDSAMYLCASSLGDRGTQYFGPGTRLLVL.

The rearrangement uses TRBV9 and TRBJ2-1; 7 bases align to TRBD2. J gave up 2 bases and V 1 base, and 3 bases lay outside the gene matches. CDR1 is SGDLS and CDR2 is YYNGEE in the germline V gene. The CDR3 covers 15 residues. CDR3 sequence: CASSVSGETYNEQFF. The CDR3 DNA sequence: TGTGCCAGCAGCGTAAGCGGGGAAACCTACAATGAGCAGTTCTTC.

This clone has a single count. V is TRBV7-9 and J is TRBJ1-2, with 7 bases lining up with TRBD1. This CDR3 is built from 16 residues. The V segment lost 7 bases and the J segment 6 bases; nucleotides outside the gene matches: 17. Looked up from germline, CDR1 is SEHNR and CDR2 is FQNEAQ (reference sequence). The CDR3 DNA sequence: TGTGCCAGCATCTCGACAGGGCCCTCCCGATCGGATGGCTACACCTTC. Translating it yields CASISTGPSRSDGYTF.

The V gene is TRBV27, the J gene TRBJ2-7; D possibly matches TRBD1 or TRBD2 (5 bases each). The CDR3 length is 13 residues. With 5 bases removed from V and 5 bases from J, the gap between germline ends came to 13 bases. Germline CDR1 MNHEY, CDR2 SMNVEV (reference sequence). CDR3 sequence reads: CASSPWGRDEQYF. The CDR3 DNA is TGTGCCAGCAGTCCTTGGGGACGCGACGAGCAGTACTTC.

The chain uses TRBV5-1 and TRBJ2-3; unclear D gene. CDR1 is SGHRS, CDR2 YFSETQ, per germline. The CDR3 is 14 residues long. V was pared by 4 bases and J by 0 bases, with 9 bases between. The CDR3 loop is CASSPLLSTDTQYF. The CDR3 DNA is TGCGCCAGCAGCCCCCTTCTTAGCACAGATACGCAGTATTTT.